These 6 T cell receptor beta chains originate from one sample sequenced in a study of tumor-infiltrating lymphocytes in primary liver carcinoma. Starting from roughly 540 ng of total RNA, TCR beta cDNA was produced with a primer in the constant region. A slightly modified ARM-PCR protocol with three nested multiplex PCR rounds produced these TCR beta libraries. A C-beta reverse primer and TRBV1-TRBV30 forward primers served in each of the first two PCR rounds, at ten to eleven cycles apiece. TCRdb recomputed calls from the multiplex PCR reads with MiXCR, one row per CDR3 protein. Of 99,000 or so distinct CDR3 sequences listed, almost 70% were seen once; the top ten hold about 9.2%. Total RNA and DNA came together from around 20-30 mg of bulk tissue without cell sorting. Specimen: liver tumor tissue from sampling region 5. Subset of the sample: tumor region T5, tumor centre. These receptors were collected from a woman aged 55 to 70 with primary liver carcinoma and hepatitis B virus infection.

A word on this clonotype: Given a much more abundant clone one base away, this may be a read error. The CDR3 ends on some other residue instead of the conserved phenylalanine or tryptophan, so this is likely a read error. The chain couples TRBV28 to TRBJ2-1; tentatively, D is TRBD1 or TRBD2 (5 bases each). V was shortened by 7 bases and J by 8 bases, with 15 bases between the two germline ends. There are 13 residues in the CDR3. Per the germline V gene, CDR1 is MDHEN and CDR2 is SYDVKM. This CDR3 reads CASTQRTGHEQFL. CDR3 nucleotide sequence: TGTGCCAGCACCCAGAGGACGGGGCATGAGCAGTTCCTC.

A word on this clonotype: A much larger clone differs by one base, so this may be a read error. The chain links TRBV28 to TRBJ2-7; 7 bases match TRBD1. Germline CDR1 reads MDHEN; CDR2 reads SYDVKM. The CDR3 is 15 amino acids. The CDR3 nucleotides are TGTGCCAGCAGTCCTCCCGGGACAGTCTCCTACGATCAGTACTTC. It specifies CASSPPGTVSYDQYF.

Concerning this clonotype: One junction end disagrees with the germline gene, perhaps due to a read error. The chain combines TRBV7-9 with TRBJ2-2; possible D gene TRBD2, 5 bases. The CDR3 consists of 15 residues. Germline lookup yields CDR1 SEHNR and CDR2 FQNEAQ (reference sequence). CDR3 bases: TGTGTCAGCAGCTTATACGCGGGTAGCACCGGGGAGCTGTTTTTT. It yields the protein CVSSLYAGSTGELFF.

About this clonotype: A read error is possible here, since a much larger clone lies one base away. The V call is TRBV5-1, the J call TRBJ2-1, with TRBD2 identical over 13 bases. Per the germline V gene, CDR1 is SGHRS and CDR2 is YFSETQ. The CDR3 totals 18 residues. V dropped 4 bases and J dropped 3; count of bases not matched to a gene: 10. Here the CDR3 DNA reads TGCGCCAGCAGCCTGGAGGGACTAGCGGGAAACTTCTACAATGAGCAGTTCTTC. This codes for CASSLEGLAGNFYNEQFF.

This clonotype was observed once. Because the CDR3 is missing its conserved closing phenylalanine or tryptophan, this is likely a read error. The V call is TRBV12-3 or TRBV12-4, the J call TRBJ2-1; possible D gene TRBD2, 5 bases. Deletions cut 5 bases from V and 5 bases from J, with 19 bases between. The CDR3 length is 16 residues. In DNA, the CDR3 is TGTGCCAGCAGTCCCCTTGTTTCTAGCATAAACAATGAGCAGTTCCTC. Translation: CASSPLVSSINNEQFL.

This sequence joins TRBV5-6 and TRBJ2-6; possibly TRBD1 for D (6 bases). The germline gives CDR1 SGHDT, CDR2 YYEEEE. Trimming left V 3 bases short and J 0 bases short, with 19 bases between. CDR3 length equals 19 residues. CDR3 loop: CASSSYDGRGYSGANVLTF. CDR3 coding DNA: TGTGCCAGCAGCTCCTACGATGGCAGGGGATACTCTGGGGCCAACGTCCTGACTTTC.